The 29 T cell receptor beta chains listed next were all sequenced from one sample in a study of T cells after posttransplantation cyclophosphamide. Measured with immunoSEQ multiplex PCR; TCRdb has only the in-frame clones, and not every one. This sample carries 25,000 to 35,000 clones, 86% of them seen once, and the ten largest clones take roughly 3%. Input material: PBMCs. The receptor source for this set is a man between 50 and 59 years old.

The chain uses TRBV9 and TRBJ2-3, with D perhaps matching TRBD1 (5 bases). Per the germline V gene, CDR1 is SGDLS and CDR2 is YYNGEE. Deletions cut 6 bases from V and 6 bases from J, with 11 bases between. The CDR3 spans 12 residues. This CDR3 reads CASKGSGDTQYF. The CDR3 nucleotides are TGTGCCAGCAAGGGGTCCGGGGATACGCAGTATTTT.

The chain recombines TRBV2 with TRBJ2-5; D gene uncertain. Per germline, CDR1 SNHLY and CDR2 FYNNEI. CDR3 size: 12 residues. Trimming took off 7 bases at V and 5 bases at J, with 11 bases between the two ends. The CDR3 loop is CASTSYSETQYF. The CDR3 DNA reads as TGTGCCAGCACATCCTACAGCGAGACCCAGTACTTC.

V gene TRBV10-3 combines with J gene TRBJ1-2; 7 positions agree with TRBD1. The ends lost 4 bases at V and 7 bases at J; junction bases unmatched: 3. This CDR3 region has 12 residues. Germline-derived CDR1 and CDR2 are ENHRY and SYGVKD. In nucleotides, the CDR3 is TGTGCCATCAGTGTTCCAGGGGGTGGCTACACCTTC. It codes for CAISVPGGGYTF.

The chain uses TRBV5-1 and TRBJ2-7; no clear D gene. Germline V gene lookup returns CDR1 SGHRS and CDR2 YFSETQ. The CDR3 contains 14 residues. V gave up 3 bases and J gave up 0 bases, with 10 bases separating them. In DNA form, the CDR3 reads TGCGCCAGCAGCTCTGATCTTAGCTCCTACGAGCAGTACTTC. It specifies CASSSDLSSYEQYF.

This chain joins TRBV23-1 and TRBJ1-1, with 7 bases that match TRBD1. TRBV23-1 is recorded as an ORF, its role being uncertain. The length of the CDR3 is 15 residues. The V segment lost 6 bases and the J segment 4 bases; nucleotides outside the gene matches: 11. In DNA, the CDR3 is TGCGCCAGCAGCCCGAGGAGGGGGCATGGCACTGAAGCTTTCTTT. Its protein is CASSPRRGHGTEAFF.

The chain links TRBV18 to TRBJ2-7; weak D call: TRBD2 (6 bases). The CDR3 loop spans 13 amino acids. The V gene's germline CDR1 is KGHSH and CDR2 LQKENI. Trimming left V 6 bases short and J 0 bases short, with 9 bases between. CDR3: CASSGGLSYEQYF. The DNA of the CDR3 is TGTGCCAGCTCGGGGGGTCTCTCCTACGAGCAGTACTTC.

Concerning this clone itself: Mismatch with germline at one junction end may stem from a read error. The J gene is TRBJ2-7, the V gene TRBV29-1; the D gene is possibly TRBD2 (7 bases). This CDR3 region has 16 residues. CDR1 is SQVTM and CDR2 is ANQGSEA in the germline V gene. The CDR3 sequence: CSVPRGTGGSGYEQYF. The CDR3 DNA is TGTAGCGTTCCGAGGGGGACTGGCGGGAGTGGCTACGAGCAGTACTTC.

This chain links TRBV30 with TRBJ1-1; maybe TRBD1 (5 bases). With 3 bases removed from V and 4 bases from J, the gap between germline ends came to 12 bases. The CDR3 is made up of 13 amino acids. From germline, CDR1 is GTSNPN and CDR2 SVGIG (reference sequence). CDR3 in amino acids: CAWSGGGVTEAFF. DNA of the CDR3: TGTGCCTGGAGCGGCGGGGGGGTCACTGAAGCTTTCTTT.

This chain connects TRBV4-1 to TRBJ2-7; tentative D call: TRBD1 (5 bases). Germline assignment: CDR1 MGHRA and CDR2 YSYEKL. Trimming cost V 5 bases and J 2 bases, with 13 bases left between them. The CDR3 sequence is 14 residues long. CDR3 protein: CASSFRLGAYEQYF. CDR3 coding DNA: TGCGCCAGCAGCTTTCGGTTAGGGGCCTACGAGCAGTACTTC.

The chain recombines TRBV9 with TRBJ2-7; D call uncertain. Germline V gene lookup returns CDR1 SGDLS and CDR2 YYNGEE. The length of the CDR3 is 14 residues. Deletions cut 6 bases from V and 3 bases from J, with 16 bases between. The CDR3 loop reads CASTPEARFYEQYF. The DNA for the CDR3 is TGTGCCAGCACCCCTGAGGCCCGGTTCTACGAGCAGTACTTC. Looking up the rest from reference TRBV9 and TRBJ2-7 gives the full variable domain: DSGVTQTPKHLITATGQRVTLRCSPRSGDLSVYWYQQSLDQGLQFLIQYYNGEERAKGNILERFSAQQFPDLHSELNLSSLELGDSALYFCASTPEARFYEQYFGPGTRLTVT.

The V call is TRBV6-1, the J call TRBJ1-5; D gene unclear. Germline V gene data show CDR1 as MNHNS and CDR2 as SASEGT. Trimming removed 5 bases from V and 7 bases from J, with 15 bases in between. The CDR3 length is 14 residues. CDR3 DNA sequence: TGTGCCAGCAGTCCCCTTGGGCCCAGGCAGCCCCAGCATTTT. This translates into CASSPLGPRQPQHF.

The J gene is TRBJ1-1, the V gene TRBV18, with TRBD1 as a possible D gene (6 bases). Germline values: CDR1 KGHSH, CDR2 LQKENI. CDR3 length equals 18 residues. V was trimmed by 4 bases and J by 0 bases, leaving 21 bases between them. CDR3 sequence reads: CASSLTKQGGSMNTEAFF. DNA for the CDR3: TGTGCCAGCTCACTTACCAAACAGGGCGGGTCCATGAACACTGAAGCTTTCTTT.

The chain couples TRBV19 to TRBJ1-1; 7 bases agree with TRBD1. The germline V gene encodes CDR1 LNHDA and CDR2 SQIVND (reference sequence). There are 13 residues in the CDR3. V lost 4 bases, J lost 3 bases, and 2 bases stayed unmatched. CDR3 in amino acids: CASSKGAYTEAFF. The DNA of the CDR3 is TGTGCCAGTAGTAAGGGGGCTTACACTGAAGCTTTCTTT.

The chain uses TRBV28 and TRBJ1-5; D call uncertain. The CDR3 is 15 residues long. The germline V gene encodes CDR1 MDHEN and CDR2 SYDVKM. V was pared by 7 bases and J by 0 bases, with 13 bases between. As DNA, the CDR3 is TGTGCCAGCAAGTCCAGACTGTATAGCAATCAGCCCCAGCATTTT. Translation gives CASKSRLYSNQPQHF.

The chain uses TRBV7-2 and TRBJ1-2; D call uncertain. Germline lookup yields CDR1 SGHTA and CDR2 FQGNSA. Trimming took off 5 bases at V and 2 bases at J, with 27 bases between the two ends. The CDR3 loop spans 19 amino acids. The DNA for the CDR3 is TGTGCCAGCAGCCTAGAGGTCTTTGGGCAGTTCCGCCGCAACTATGGCTACACCTTC. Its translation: CASSLEVFGQFRRNYGYTF.

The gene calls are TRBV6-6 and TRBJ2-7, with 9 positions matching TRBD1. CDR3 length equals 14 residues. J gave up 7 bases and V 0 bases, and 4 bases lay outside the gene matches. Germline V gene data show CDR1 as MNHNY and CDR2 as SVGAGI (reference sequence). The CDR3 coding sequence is TGTGCCAGCAGTTACTCGCCCGGGACAGGGGAGCAGTACTTC. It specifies CASSYSPGTGEQYF.

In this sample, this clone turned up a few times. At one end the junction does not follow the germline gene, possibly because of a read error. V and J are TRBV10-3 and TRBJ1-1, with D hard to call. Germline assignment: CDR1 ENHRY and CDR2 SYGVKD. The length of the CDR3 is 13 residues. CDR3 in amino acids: CAISETPDTQAFF. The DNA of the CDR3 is TGTGCCATCAGTGAAACCCCTGACACTCAAGCTTTCTTT.

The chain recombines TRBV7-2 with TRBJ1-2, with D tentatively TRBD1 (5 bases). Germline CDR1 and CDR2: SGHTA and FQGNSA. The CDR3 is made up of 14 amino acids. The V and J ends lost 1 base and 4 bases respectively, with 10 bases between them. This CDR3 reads CASSLVVGGYGYTF. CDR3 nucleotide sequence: TGTGCCAGCAGCTTAGTGGTCGGGGGCTATGGCTACACCTTC.

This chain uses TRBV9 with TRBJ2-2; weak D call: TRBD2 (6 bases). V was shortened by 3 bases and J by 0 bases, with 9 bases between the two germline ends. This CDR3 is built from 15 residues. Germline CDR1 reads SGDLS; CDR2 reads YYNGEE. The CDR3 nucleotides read TGTGCCAGCAGCGGGAGGACTACGAACACCGGGGAGCTGTTTTTT. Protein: CASSGRTTNTGELFF.

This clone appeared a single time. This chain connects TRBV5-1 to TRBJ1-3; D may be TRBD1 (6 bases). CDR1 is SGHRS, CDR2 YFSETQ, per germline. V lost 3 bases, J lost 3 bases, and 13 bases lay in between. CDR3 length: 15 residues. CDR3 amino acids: CASSSLGANGNTIYF. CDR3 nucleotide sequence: TGCGCCAGCAGCTCCTTGGGGGCGAATGGAAACACCATATATTTT.

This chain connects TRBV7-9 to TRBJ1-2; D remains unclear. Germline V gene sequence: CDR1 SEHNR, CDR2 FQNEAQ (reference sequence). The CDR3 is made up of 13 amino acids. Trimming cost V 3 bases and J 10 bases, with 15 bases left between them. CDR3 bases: TGTGCCAGCAGCTTCTACGAGGACTCGGCCTACACCTTC. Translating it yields CASSFYEDSAYTF. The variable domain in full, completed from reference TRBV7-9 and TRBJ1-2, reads DTGVSQNPRHKITKRGQNVTFRCDPISEHNRLYWYRQTLGQGPEFLTYFQNEAQLEKSRLLSDRFSAERPKGSFSTLEIQRTEQGDSAMYLCASSFYEDSAYTFGSGTRLTVV.

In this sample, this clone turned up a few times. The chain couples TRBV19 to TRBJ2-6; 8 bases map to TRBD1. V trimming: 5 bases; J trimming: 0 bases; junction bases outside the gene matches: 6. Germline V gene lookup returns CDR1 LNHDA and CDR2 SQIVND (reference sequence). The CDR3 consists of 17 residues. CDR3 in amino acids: CASSQGQVSSGANVLTF. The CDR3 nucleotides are TGTGCCAGTAGTCAGGGACAGGTGAGCTCTGGGGCCAACGTCCTGACTTTC.

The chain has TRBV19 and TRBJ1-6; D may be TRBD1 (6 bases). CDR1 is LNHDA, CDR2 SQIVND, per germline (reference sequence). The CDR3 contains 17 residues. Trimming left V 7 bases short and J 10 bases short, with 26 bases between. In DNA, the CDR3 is TGTGCCAGTAACCTACCCAGGGACAAAACACCCCGGTCACCCCTCCACTTT. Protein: CASNLPRDKTPRSPLHF.

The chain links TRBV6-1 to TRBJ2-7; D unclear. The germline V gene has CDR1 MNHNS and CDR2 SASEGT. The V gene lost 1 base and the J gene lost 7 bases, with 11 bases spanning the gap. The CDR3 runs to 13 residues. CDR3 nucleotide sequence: TGTGCCAGCAGTGAAGGACGGGTGAGGGAGCAGTACTTC. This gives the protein CASSEGRVREQYF.

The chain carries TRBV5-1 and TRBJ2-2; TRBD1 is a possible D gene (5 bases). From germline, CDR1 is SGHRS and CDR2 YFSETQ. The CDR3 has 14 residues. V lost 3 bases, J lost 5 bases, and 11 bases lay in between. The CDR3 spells CASSWTIGTGELFF. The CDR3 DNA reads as TGCGCCAGCAGCTGGACAATAGGGACCGGGGAGCTGTTTTTT.

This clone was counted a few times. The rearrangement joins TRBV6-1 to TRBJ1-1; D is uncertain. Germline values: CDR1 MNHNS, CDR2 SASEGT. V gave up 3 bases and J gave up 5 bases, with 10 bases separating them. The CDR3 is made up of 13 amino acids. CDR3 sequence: CASSDQKPTEAFF. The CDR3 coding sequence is TGTGCCAGCAGTGACCAGAAACCAACTGAAGCTTTCTTT.

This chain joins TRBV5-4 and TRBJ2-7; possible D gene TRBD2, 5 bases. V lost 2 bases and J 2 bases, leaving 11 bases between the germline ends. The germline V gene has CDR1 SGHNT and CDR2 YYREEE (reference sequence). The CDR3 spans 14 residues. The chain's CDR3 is CASSFGGSTYEQYF. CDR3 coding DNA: TGTGCCAGCAGCTTTGGCGGGTCCACCTACGAGCAGTACTTC.

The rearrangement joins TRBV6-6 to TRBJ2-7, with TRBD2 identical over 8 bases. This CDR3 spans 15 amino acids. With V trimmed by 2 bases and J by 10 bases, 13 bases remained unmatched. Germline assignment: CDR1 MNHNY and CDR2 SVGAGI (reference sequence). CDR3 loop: CASSYRTGGGWEQYF. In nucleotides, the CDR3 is TGTGCCAGCAGTTACAGGACCGGGGGGGGGTGGGAACAGTACTTC.

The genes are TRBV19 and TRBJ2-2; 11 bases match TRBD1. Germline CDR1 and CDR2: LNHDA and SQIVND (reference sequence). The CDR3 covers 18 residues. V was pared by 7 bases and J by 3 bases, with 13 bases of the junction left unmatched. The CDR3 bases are TGTGCCAGTACCCTCAAGGTGGGGACAGGGGGTTACACCGGGGAGCTGTTTTTT. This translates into CASTLKVGTGGYTGELFF.